This T cell receptor (beta chain) originates from a study of T cell changes during pregnancy in multiple sclerosis. The germline V gene encodes CDR1 LNHDA and CDR2 SQIVND (reference sequence). The V and J ends lost 5 bases and 7 bases respectively, with 15 bases between them. The CDR3 consists of 14 residues. Measured with immunoSEQ multiplex PCR; TCRdb has only the in-frame clones, and not every one. Here the sample spans 65,000 to 95,000 clones, about 91% being singletons. This chain uses TRBV19 with TRBJ1-5, with D maybe TRBD1 (5 bases). This clonotype was obtained from a female donor with multiple sclerosis, enrolled in a pregnancy study. Sequencing was performed on peripheral blood, taken before pregnancy. The CDR3 DNA is TGTGCCAGTAGTTGGGGCGGGGAAGGGCAGCCCCAGCATTTT. Its translation is CASSWGGEGQPQHF. Full variable domain (remainder filled in from reference TRBV19 and TRBJ1-5): DGGITQSPKYLFRKEGQNVTLSCEQNLNHDAMYWYRQDPGQGLRLIYYSQIVNDFQKGDIAEGYSVSREKKESFPLTVTSAQKNPTAFYLCASSWGGEGQPQHFGDGTRLSIL.